These T cell receptor beta chains were read from a single sample in a study of shared clonotypes between healthy human individuals. TCRdb's table, derived via immunoSEQ multiplex PCR, lists solely in-frame clones and lacks some. The repertoire includes about 2.3 million clones, just under 95% of them detected once, and approximately 0.4% sits in the top ten. The sequenced material came from naive CD4+ T cells from PBMCs. Receptor source: a man younger than 35 in good health. Some clones in this sample may be carry-over from other donors' samples. Each CDR3 is given with its conserved first and last residue. Each record gives: V gene, J gene, D gene, CDR3 protein, CDR3 DNA. D genes are given only for firm matches.

V gene: TRBV11-1
J gene: TRBJ2-7
D gene: -
CDR3 protein: CASSPRGTRAYEQYF
CDR3 DNA: TGTGCCAGCAGCCCCCGTGGTACGCGGGCCTACGAGCAGTACTTC

V gene: TRBV18
J gene: TRBJ2-1
D gene: -
CDR3 protein: CASSPPGLPYNEQFF
CDR3 DNA: TGTGCCAGCTCACCACCGGGGCTACCCTACAATGAGCAGTTCTTC

V gene: TRBV9
J gene: TRBJ2-1
D gene: -
CDR3 protein: CASSVGFSSVEQFF
CDR3 DNA: TGTGCCAGCAGCGTAGGGTTCTCGAGCGTCGAGCAGTTCTTC

V gene: TRBV28
J gene: TRBJ1-1
D gene: -
CDR3 protein: CASSLSGNGVF
CDR3 DNA: TGTGCCAGCAGTTTATCAGGGAACGGGGTCTTT

V gene: TRBV7-6
J gene: TRBJ2-1
D gene: -
CDR3 protein: CASSLVSSNEQFF
CDR3 DNA: TGTGCCAGCAGCTTAGTCTCTTCGAATGAGCAGTTCTTC

V gene: TRBV6-1
J gene: TRBJ1-1
D gene: -
CDR3 protein: CASSGYTEAFF
CDR3 DNA: TGTGCCAGCAGTGGCTACACTGAAGCTTTCTTT

V gene: TRBV28
J gene: TRBJ2-7
D gene: -
CDR3 protein: CASSLPGTEAWRGTYEQYF
CDR3 DNA: TGTGCCAGCAGTCTTCCCGGGACAGAGGCCTGGCGGGGGACCTACGAGCAGTACTTC

V gene: TRBV7-3
J gene: TRBJ2-4
D gene: TRBD1
CDR3 protein: CASSSDNRGREAKNIQYF
CDR3 DNA: TGTGCCAGCAGCTCTGACAACAGGGGGCGCGAGGCCAAAAACATTCAGTACTTC

V gene: TRBV9
J gene: TRBJ2-1
D gene: -
CDR3 protein: CASSAQDNEQFF
CDR3 DNA: TGTGCCAGCAGCGCCCAAGACAATGAGCAGTTCTTC

V gene: TRBV28
J gene: TRBJ2-1
D gene: -
CDR3 protein: CASSLWRDPSYNEQFF
CDR3 DNA: TGTGCCAGCAGTTTATGGAGGGACCCGTCCTACAATGAGCAGTTCTTC